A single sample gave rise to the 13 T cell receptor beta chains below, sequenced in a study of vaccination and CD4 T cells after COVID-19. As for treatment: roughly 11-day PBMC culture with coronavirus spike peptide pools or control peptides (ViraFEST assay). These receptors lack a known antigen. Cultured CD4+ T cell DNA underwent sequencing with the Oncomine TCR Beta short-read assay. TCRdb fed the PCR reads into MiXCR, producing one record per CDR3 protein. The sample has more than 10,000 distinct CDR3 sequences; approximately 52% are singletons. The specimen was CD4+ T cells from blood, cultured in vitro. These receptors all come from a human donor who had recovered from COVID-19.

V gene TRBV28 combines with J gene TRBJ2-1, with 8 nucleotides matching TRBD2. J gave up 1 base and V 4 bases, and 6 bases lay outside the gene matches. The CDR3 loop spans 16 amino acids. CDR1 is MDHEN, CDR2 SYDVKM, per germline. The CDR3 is CASSSRLAQSYNEQFF. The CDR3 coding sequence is TGTGCCAGCAGTTCTAGACTAGCGCAATCCTACAATGAGCAGTTCTTC. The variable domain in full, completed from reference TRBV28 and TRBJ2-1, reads DVKVTQSSRYLVKRTGEKVFLECVQDMDHENMFWYRQDPGLGLRLIYFSYDVKMKEKGDIPEGYSVSREKKERFSLILESASTNQTSMYLCASSSRLAQSYNEQFFGPGTRLTVL.

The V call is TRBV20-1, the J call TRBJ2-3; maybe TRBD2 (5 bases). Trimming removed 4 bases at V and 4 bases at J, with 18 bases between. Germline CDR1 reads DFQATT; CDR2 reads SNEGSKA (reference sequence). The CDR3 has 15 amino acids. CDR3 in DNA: TGCAGTGCTATCGTCGGGGTAGCGAGTTCAGATACGCAGTATTTT. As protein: CSAIVGVASSDTQYF.

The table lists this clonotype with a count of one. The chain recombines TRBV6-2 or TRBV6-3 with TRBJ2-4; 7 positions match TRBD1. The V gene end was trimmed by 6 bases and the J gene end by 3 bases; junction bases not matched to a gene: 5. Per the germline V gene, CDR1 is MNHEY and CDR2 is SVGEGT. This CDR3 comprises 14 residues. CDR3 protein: CASRTGLRKNIQYF. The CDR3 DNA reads TGTGCCAGCAGGACAGGGTTGCGCAAAAACATTCAGTACTTC.

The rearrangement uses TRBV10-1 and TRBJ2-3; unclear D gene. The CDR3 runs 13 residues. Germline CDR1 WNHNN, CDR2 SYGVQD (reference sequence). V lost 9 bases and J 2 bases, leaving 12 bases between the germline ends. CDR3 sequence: CASQDPDTDTQYF. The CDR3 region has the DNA TGCGCCAGTCAAGACCCGGACACAGATACGCAGTATTTT.

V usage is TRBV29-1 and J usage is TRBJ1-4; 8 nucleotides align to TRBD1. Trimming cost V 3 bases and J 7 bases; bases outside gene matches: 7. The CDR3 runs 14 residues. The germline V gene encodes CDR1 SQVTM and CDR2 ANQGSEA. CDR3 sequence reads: CSVDEQGGGEKLFF. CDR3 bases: TGCAGCGTTGACGAACAGGGGGGAGGTGAAAAACTGTTTTTT.

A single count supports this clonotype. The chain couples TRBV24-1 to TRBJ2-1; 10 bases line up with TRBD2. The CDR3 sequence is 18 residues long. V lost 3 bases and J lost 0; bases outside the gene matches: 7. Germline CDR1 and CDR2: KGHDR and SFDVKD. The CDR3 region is CATSDATGLASSYNEQFF. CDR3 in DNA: TGTGCCACCAGTGATGCCACGGGACTAGCGAGCTCCTACAATGAGCAGTTCTTC.

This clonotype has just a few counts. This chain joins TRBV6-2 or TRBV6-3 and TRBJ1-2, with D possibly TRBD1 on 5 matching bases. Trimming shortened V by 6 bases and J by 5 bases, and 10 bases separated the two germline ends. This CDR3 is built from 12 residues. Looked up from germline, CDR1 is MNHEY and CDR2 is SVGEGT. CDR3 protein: CASRDGGYGYTF. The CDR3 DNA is TGTGCCAGCAGGGACGGGGGGTATGGCTACACCTTC.

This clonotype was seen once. In nucleotides, the CDR3 is TGTGCCAGCAGCTTAGCTGTGGGAACCAATCAGCCCCAGCATTTT. It codes for CASSLAVGTNQPQHF. This rearrangement joins TRBV7-2 to TRBJ1-5; D unresolved. Trimming removed 0 bases from V and 3 bases from J, with 9 bases in between. The CDR3 contains 15 residues. The germline V gene encodes CDR1 SGHTA and CDR2 FQGNSA.

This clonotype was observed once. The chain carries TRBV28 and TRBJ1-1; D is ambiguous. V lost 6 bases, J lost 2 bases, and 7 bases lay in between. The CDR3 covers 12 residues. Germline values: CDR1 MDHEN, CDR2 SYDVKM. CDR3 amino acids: CASRPLNTEAFF. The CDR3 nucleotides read TGTGCCAGCAGACCTTTAAACACTGAAGCTTTCTTT.

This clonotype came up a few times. This CDR3 is CASSLVERETQYF. For the CDR3, the DNA is TGTGCCAGCAGCTTAGTGGAGCGAGAGACCCAGTACTTC. This chain links TRBV11-2 with TRBJ2-5; no reliable D call. This CDR3 contains 13 residues. V was shortened by 1 base and J by 4 bases, with 7 bases between the two germline ends. The V gene's germline CDR1 is SGHAT and CDR2 FQNNGV.

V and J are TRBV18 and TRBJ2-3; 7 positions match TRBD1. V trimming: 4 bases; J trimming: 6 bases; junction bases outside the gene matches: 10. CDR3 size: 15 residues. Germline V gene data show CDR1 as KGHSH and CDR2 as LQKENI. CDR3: CASSRSGTDSDTQYF. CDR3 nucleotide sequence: TGTGCCAGCTCACGCTCCGGGACAGACTCCGATACGCAGTATTTT.

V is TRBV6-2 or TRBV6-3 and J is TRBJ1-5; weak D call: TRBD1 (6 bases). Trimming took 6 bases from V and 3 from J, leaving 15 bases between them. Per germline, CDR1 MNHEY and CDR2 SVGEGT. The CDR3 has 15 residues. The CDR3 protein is CASSRTVGANQPQHF. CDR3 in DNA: TGTGCCAGCAGCCGGACAGTCGGCGCCAATCAGCCCCAGCATTTT.

CDR3 in amino acids: CASSRGRPTEAFF. The DNA for the CDR3 is TGTGCCAGTAGTAGAGGAAGGCCCACTGAAGCTTTCTTT. The V and J genes are TRBV19 and TRBJ1-1; D gene uncertain. The germline CDR1 and CDR2 sequences are LNHDA and SQIVND (reference sequence). This CDR3 comprises 13 residues. The V end was cut by 4 bases, the J end by 4 bases, with 10 bases between. Full variable domain (rest looked up from reference TRBV19 and TRBJ1-1): DGGITQSPKYLFRKEGQNVTLSCEQNLNHDAMYWYRQDPGQGLRLIYYSQIVNDFQKGDIAEGYSVSREKKESFPLTVTSAQKNPTAFYLCASSRGRPTEAFFGQGTRLTVV.